This T cell receptor beta chain was identified during a study of early T cells in non-severe SARS-CoV-2 infection. Background on the study: Bulk RNA taken from unsorted whole blood was sequenced, leaving chains unpaired. General study results and limits: The matching step, a VDJdb search, favored anti-spike CD8 responses and missed private and CD4 specificities.

Comments on this clonotype: Antigen unknown.

The protocol attached unique molecular identifiers to individual cDNA molecules. TCRdb analysed the 5' RACE reads with MiXCR anew, one entry per CDR3 protein. The data show around 25,000 distinct CDR3 sequences, with less than 6% seen just once and under 2.5% held by the top ten. The CDR3 loop spans 15 amino acids. V was clipped by 0 bases and J by 5 bases; unmatched bases: 8. In germline, CDR1 is SGHRS, CDR2 YFSETQ. The specimen sequenced was whole blood. V gene TRBV5-1 combines with J gene TRBJ2-7; 7 bases align to TRBD2. This TCR was sampled from an adult who was a healthcare worker with PCR-confirmed SARS-CoV-2 infection or an uninfected control (not recorded which). CDR3 DNA: TGCGCCAGCAGCTTGGGGCATGCGGGGGTCGACGAGCAGTACTTC. It yields the protein CASSLGHAGVDEQYF.